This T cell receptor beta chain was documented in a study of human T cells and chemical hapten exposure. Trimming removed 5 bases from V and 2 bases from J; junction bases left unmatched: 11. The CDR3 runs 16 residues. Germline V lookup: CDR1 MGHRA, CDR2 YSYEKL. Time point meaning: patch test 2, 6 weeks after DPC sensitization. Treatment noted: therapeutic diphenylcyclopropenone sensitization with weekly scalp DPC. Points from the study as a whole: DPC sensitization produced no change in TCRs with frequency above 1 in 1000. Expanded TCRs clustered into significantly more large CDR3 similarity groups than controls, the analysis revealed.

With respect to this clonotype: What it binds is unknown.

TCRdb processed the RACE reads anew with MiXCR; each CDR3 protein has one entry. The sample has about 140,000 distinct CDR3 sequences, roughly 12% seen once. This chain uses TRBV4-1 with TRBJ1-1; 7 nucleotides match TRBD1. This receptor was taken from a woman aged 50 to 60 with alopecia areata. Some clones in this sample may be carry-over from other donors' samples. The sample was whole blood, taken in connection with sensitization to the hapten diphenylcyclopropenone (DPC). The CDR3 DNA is TGCGCCAGCAGCACCTACGAACAGGGGTCCAACACTGAAGCTTTCTTT. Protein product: CASSTYEQGSNTEAFF.